This TCR beta chain is drawn from a study of blood T cells in healthy people across ages. Broader study findings: Unknown donor CMV status possibly confounded expanded clonotype changes. Total diversity from one million sequenced T cells was likely underestimated. A roughly linear fall in TCR beta diversity per million T cells was seen with increasing age.

This CDR3 region has 13 residues. Germline V gene data show CDR1 as DFQATT and CDR2 as SNEGSKA (reference sequence). PCR was performed a second time for roughly 7 to 11 cycles using a sample-barcoded 5' primer and a J-beta primer mix. Using its own MiXCR run on the 5' RACE reads, TCRdb lists one record per CDR3 protein. The data show roughly 720,000 distinct CDR3 sequences, less than 70% seen once. A word on this clonotype: What it binds is unknown. At one of its ends the junction is not consistent with the germline gene, which may arise from a read error.

Investigators took 9.5 to 10 milliliters of peripheral blood from every donor. The receptor was derived from a man older than 75 in good health. This chain connects TRBV20-1 to TRBJ1-1; D call uncertain. The specimen was blood. The CDR3 DNA sequence: TGCAGCGCTAGACCGACACCCAACACTGAAGCTTTCTTT. Translating it yields CSARPTPNTEAFF.